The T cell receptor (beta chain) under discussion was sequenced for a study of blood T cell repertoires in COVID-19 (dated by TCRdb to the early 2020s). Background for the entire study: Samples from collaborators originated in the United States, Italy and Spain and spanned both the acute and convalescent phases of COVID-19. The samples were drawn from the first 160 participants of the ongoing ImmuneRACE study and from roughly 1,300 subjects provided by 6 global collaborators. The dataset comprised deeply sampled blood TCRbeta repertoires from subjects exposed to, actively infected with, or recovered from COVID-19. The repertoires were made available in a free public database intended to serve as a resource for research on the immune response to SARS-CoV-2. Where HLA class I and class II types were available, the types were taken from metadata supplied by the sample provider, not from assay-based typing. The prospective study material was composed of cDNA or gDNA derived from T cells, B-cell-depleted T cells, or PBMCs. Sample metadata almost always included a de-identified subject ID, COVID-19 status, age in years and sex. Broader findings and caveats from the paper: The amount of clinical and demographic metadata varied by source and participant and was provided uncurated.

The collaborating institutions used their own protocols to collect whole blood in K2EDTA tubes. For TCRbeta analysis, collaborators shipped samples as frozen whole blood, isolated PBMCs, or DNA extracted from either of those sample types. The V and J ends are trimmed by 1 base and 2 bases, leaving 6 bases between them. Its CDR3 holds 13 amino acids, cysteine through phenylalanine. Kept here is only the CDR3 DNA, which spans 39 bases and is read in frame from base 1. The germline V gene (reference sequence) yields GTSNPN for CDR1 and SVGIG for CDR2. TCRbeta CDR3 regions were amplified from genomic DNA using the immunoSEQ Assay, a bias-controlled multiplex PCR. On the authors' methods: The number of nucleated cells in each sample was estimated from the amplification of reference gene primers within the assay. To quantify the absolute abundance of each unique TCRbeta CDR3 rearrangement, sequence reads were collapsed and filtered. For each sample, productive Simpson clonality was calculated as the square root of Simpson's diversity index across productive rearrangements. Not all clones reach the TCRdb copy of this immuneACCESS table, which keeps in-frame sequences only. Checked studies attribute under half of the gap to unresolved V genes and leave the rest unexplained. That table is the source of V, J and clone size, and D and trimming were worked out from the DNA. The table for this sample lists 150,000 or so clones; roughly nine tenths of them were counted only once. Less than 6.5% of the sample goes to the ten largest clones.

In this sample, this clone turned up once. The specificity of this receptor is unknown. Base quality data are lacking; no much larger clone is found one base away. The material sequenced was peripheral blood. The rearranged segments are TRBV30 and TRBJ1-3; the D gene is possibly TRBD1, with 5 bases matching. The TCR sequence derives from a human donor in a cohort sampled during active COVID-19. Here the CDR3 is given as CAWSGGAGNTIYF. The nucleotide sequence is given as TGTGCCTGGAGTGGGGGGGCTGGAAACACCATATATTTT. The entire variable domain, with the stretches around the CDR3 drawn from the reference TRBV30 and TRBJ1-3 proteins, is SQTIHQWPATLVQPVGSPLSLECTVEGTSNPNLYWYRQAAGRGLQLLFYSVGIGQISSEVPQNLSASRPQDRQFILSSKKLLLSDSGFYLCAWSGGAGNTIYFGEGSWLTVV.